The next 23 T cell receptor beta chains were all read from a single sample in a study of T cell responses to AZD1222 COVID-19 vaccine. Clones were sequenced by immunoSEQ multiplex PCR, and TCRdb holds only the in-frame ones, with some missing. Of some 120,000 clones in the sample, just under 95% were seen once. The sample in question was peripheral blood, obtained on day 0 of AZD1222 vaccination. The receptors here all came from an adult in good health.

This sequence joins TRBV24-1 and TRBJ2-2; TRBD2 matches 13 bases. The CDR3 covers 17 residues. Germline V gene lookup returns CDR1 KGHDR and CDR2 SFDVKD. V lost 4 bases and J lost 7; bases outside the gene matches: 8. In DNA form, the CDR3 reads TGTGCCACCAGTGACTACACTAGCGGGAGGGCCGTCGGGGAGCTGTTTTTT. Translating gives CATSDYTSGRAVGELFF.

On this clone itself: A junction boundary mismatches the germline segment, possibly from a read error. The chain joins TRBV14 to TRBJ1-2; D may be TRBD1 (6 bases). This CDR3 comprises 15 residues. Germline assignment: CDR1 SGHDN and CDR2 FVKESK. The CDR3 nucleotides are TGTGCCAGCAACCAAAGCGTGGCAGGGGCGCGAGGCTACACCTTC. Its protein product is CASNQSVAGARGYTF.

This chain joins TRBV18 and TRBJ1-4; 8 bases map to TRBD1. This CDR3 spans 14 amino acids. CDR1 is KGHSH and CDR2 is LQKENI in the germline V gene. Trimming took 4 bases from V and 8 from J; bases not matched to a gene: 6. The CDR3 protein is CASSQTGVKEKLFF. CDR3 DNA sequence: TGTGCCAGCTCACAGACAGGGGTGAAGGAAAAACTGTTTTTT. The full variable domain, completed using reference TRBV18 and TRBJ1-4, is NAGVMQNPRHLVRRRGQEARLRCSPMKGHSHVYWYRQLPEEGLKFMVYLQKENIIDESGMPKERFSAEFPKEGPSILRIQQVVRGDSAAYFCASSQTGVKEKLFFGSGTQLSVL.

The chain couples TRBV2 to TRBJ2-1; 7 bases are a match to TRBD2. V gave up 5 bases and J gave up 8 bases; unmatched junction bases: 3. Germline lookup yields CDR1 SNHLY and CDR2 FYNNEI. This CDR3 spans 12 amino acids. CDR3: CASSMTSYEQFF. CDR3 coding DNA: TGTGCCAGCAGTATGACTAGCTATGAGCAGTTCTTC.

The sample holds one count of this clone. The rearrangement joins TRBV7-9 to TRBJ2-1; tentatively, D is TRBD1 or TRBD2 (6 bases each). V was pared by 5 bases and J by 4 bases, with 15 bases between. Germline V CDR1 and CDR2: SEHNR, FQNEAQ (reference sequence). The CDR3 has 15 residues. CDR3 residues: CASSRTGRMYNEQFF. Here the CDR3 DNA reads TGTGCCAGCAGCCGAACAGGGAGGATGTACAATGAGCAGTTCTTC.

V gene TRBV7-2 combines with J gene TRBJ1-2; D is perhaps TRBD1 (6 bases). Germline loops: CDR1 SGHTA, CDR2 FQGNSA. This CDR3 spans 16 amino acids. V gave up 5 bases and J gave up 4 bases, with 20 bases separating them. CDR3 region: CASSPEGGGHAYGYTF. Here the CDR3 DNA reads TGTGCCAGCAGCCCCGAGGGTGGGGGGCATGCCTATGGCTACACCTTC.

The rearrangement uses TRBV24-1 and TRBJ1-4; 12 nucleotides match TRBD1. V was clipped by 4 bases and J by 7 bases; unmatched bases: 12. The CDR3 is made up of 18 amino acids. Per the germline V gene, CDR1 is KGHDR and CDR2 is SFDVKD. The chain's CDR3 is CATSERTGTGGRAEKLFF. As DNA, the CDR3 is TGTGCCACCAGTGAACGGACCGGGACAGGGGGCCGGGCTGAAAAACTGTTTTTT.

The chain recombines TRBV2 with TRBJ1-1; D is uncertain. V was trimmed by 9 bases and J by 1 base, leaving 6 bases between them. In germline, CDR1 is SNHLY, CDR2 FYNNEI. CDR3 length: 11 residues. The CDR3 region has the DNA TGTGCCAGTACTACGAACACTGAAGCTTTCTTT. It encodes CASTTNTEAFF.

This clone has just a few counts. J is TRBJ2-7 and V is TRBV11-2; no clear D. The CDR3 runs 12 residues. Germline-derived CDR1 and CDR2 are SGHAT and FQNNGV. With 5 bases removed from V and 5 bases from J, the gap between germline ends came to 10 bases. CDR3 sequence: CASSAILNEQYF. DNA for the CDR3: TGTGCCAGCAGCGCGATATTGAACGAGCAGTACTTC.

The chain recombines TRBV19 with TRBJ2-1, with D perhaps assigned TRBD1 or TRBD2 (5 bases each). V lost 7 bases, J lost 8 bases, and 27 bases lay in between. Germline V gene sequence: CDR1 LNHDA, CDR2 SQIVND (reference sequence). The CDR3 totals 17 residues. CDR3 nucleotide sequence: TGTGCCAGTACCGCGACCGGGACCGGCCCTCGCGGCCATGAGCAGTTCTTC. This encodes CASTATGTGPRGHEQFF.

The CDR3 sequence: CASAERSGGSGANVLTF. CDR3 nucleotide sequence: TGTGCCTCCGCTGAGCGTTCGGGGGGCTCTGGGGCCAACGTCCTGACTTTC. The chain carries TRBV10-3 and TRBJ2-6; 7 bases map to TRBD2. V shed 11 bases and J 0 bases; nucleotides not matched to a gene: 13. The CDR3 runs to 17 residues. The germline gives CDR1 ENHRY, CDR2 SYGVKD.

This rearrangement joins TRBV3-1 (or the pseudogene TRBV3-2) to TRBJ2-2; D is possibly TRBD1 (6 bases). The CDR3 covers 15 residues. Between the trimmed V and J ends, which lost 8 bases and 0 bases, there was a span of 13 bases. CDR1 and CDR2 from the germline V gene are LGHDT and YNNKEL (reference sequence). The CDR3 DNA is TGTGCCAGCCGATGGGGGCTAGCGAACACCGGGGAGCTGTTTTTT. It is translated as CASRWGLANTGELFF.

The chain has TRBV12-3 or TRBV12-4 and TRBJ2-7; D is unclear. CDR3 length: 13 amino acids. V dropped 6 bases and J dropped 4 bases, with 13 bases sitting between them. For the CDR3, the DNA is TGTGCCAGCAGCTTCAAATGGGGATACGAGCAGTACTTC. It translates to CASSFKWGYEQYF.

The CDR3 spells CSARIRSTDTQYF. The CDR3 region has the DNA TGCAGCGCACGCATCCGAAGCACAGATACGCAGTATTTT. This chain uses TRBV29-1 with TRBJ2-3; no definite D call. The germline V gene has CDR1 SQVTM and CDR2 ANQGSEA. Deletions cut 7 bases from V and 0 bases from J, with 11 bases between. There are 13 residues in the CDR3.

This clone has only one observation. The rearrangement uses TRBV19 and TRBJ1-1, with D perhaps TRBD1 (5 bases). V lost 5 bases and J lost 0, with 16 bases in between. The CDR3 spans 16 residues. Germline V gene sequence: CDR1 LNHDA, CDR2 SQIVND (reference sequence). The CDR3: CASSSRDSHMNTEAFF. CDR3 bases: TGTGCCAGTAGTTCCCGGGACTCCCATATGAACACTGAAGCTTTCTTT.

The CDR3 nucleotides read TGCAGTGCTAACAGGGGAACTGAAGCTTTCTTT. This encodes CSANRGTEAFF. The chain couples TRBV20-1 to TRBJ1-1, with 7 bases matching TRBD1. After removal of 4 bases from V and 5 bases from J, the junction contained 1 base not matched to a gene. Germline lookup yields CDR1 DFQATT and CDR2 SNEGSKA (reference sequence). The CDR3 is made up of 11 amino acids.

This rearrangement joins TRBV4-2 to TRBJ1-1; D ambiguous. V lost 6 bases and J lost 3, with 11 bases in between. Germline V lookup: CDR1 LGHNA, CDR2 YNFKEQ. The length of the CDR3 is 13 residues. For the CDR3, the DNA is TGTGCCAGCAGAAGTCTAGAGGACACTGAAGCTTTCTTT. This sequence encodes CASRSLEDTEAFF.

The chain carries TRBV28 and TRBJ2-3, with TRBD2 identical over 8 bases. The V gene end was trimmed by 4 bases and the J gene end by 6 bases; junction bases not matched to a gene: 6. Per the germline V gene, CDR1 is MDHEN and CDR2 is SYDVKM. The length of the CDR3 is 14 residues. Here the CDR3 reads CASSYTGTRDTQYF. CDR3 nucleotides: TGTGCCAGCAGTTACACCGGGACTAGGGATACGCAGTATTTT. The full variable domain, rest sourced from reference TRBV28 and TRBJ2-3, is DVKVTQSSRYLVKRTGEKVFLECVQDMDHENMFWYRQDPGLGLRLIYFSYDVKMKEKGDIPEGYSVSREKKERFSLILESASTNQTSMYLCASSYTGTRDTQYFGPGTRLTVL.

J is TRBJ2-5 and V is TRBV18, with 7 positions matching TRBD2. From germline, CDR1 is KGHSH and CDR2 LQKENI. This CDR3 is 15 amino acids long. J lost 2 bases, V lost 2 bases, and 5 bases had no gene match. CDR3 protein: CASSPGEGRQETQYF. DNA of the CDR3: TGTGCCAGCTCACCAGGGGAGGGACGGCAAGAGACCCAGTACTTC.

The chain employs TRBV6-1 and TRBJ2-5, with 9 bases lining up with TRBD1. Germline loops: CDR1 MNHNS, CDR2 SASEGT. The length of the CDR3 is 16 residues. The V and J ends lost 4 bases and 4 bases, in that order; junction bases with no gene match: 10. In DNA form, the CDR3 reads TGTGCCAGCAGTGGCCAAGACAGGGGGGTGGCAGAGACCCAGTACTTC. This gives the protein CASSGQDRGVAETQYF.

The chain recombines TRBV7-9 with TRBJ2-3, with D hard to call. The CDR3 loop spans 15 amino acids. Germline assignment: CDR1 SEHNR and CDR2 FQNEAQ (reference sequence). V was trimmed by 2 bases and J by 6 bases, leaving 15 bases between them. In DNA, the CDR3 is TGTGCCAGCAGCTTAAGACCTACCGTTGTGGATACGCAGTATTTT. Translating gives CASSLRPTVVDTQYF.

The rearrangement uses TRBV6-2 or TRBV6-3 and TRBJ2-2; the match to TRBD1 covers 8 bases. Losses at the gene ends were 1 base for V and 0 bases for J; bases not matched to a gene: 4. The CDR3 is 17 residues long. Germline values: CDR1 MNHEY, CDR2 SVGEGT. CDR3 region: CASSYFRDRTNTGELFF. CDR3 nucleotides: TGTGCCAGCAGTTACTTCCGGGACAGGACGAACACCGGGGAGCTGTTTTTT.

The chain uses TRBV10-2 and TRBJ1-2; TRBD1 aligns across 8 bases. Trimming removed 2 bases from V and 4 bases from J; junction bases left unmatched: 9. The CDR3 length is 16 residues. Germline V lookup: CDR1 WSHSY, CDR2 SAAADI. In DNA form, the CDR3 reads TGCGCCAGCAGTGAGCCATCCCAGGGGGCTGGCTATGGCTACACCTTC. Translated, it gives CASSEPSQGAGYGYTF.